This record concerns one T cell receptor beta chain sequence. The antigen is undetermined. The germline CDR1 and CDR2 sequences are SEHNR and FQNEAQ (reference sequence). V was clipped by 6 bases and J by 5 bases, with 16 bases between them. CDR3 length: 14 amino acids. The sample belongs to a study of beta chain features in type 1 diabetes. Study outcomes and limitations: Sampled from patients, naive, central memory and Treg TCRB repertoires appeared more similar than those sampled from healthy donors. Equally in patients and controls, shorter templates might have been favored by PCR. TCRB CDR3s from Type 1 diabetes patients were moderately but significantly shorter in all four CD4+ subsets.

The authors reverse transcribed all of the isolated RNA, so sequencing captured expressed TCRB transcripts. TCRdb's copy holds only in-frame clones and misses some; the assay was immunoSEQ multiplex PCR. The table has about 300,000 clones, about 13% seen once. The TCR originated in a woman aged 18 to 35 with type 1 diabetes. This sequence joins TRBV7-9 and TRBJ2-5; D may be TRBD2 (6 bases). The sample was naive CD4+ T cells from blood. The chain's CDR3 is CASSRPGSTETQYF. Written as DNA, the CDR3 is TGTGCCAGCAGTAGGCCCGGGAGTACGGAGACCCAGTACTTC.